This TCR beta chain was captured in a study of beta chain features in type 1 diabetes. About the research overall: On cell yields, gender and age, patients and healthy donors were similar. Findings and caveats of the study: A closer apparent resemblance between naive, central memory and Treg TCRB repertoires was seen in patients than in healthy donors. In all four CD4+ subsets, TCRB CDR3 length was significantly, moderately reduced in type 1 diabetes.

Reverse transcription of all isolated RNA meant that expressed TCRB transcripts were sequenced. Sequenced by immunoSEQ multiplex PCR; TCRdb stores in-frame clones only, minus some. Of approximately 280,000 clones in the sample, about 15% were seen once. Purity above 95% was achieved in all sorted populations. In the case of this clone: As yet, its antigen is unknown.

The source material was naive CD4+ T cells from blood. This receptor was taken from a man aged 18 to 30 with type 1 diabetes.

The DNA of the CDR3 is TGTGCCAGCAGCTTAGTGACAGGGGGGATCACAGATACGCAGTATTTT. Its protein product is CASSLVTGGITDTQYF. V usage is TRBV7-2 and J usage is TRBJ2-3; 9 bases agree with TRBD1. This CDR3 has 16 amino acids. CDR1 and CDR2 from the germline V gene are SGHTA and FQGNSA. With 1 base clipped from V and 2 bases from J, the junction kept 4 bases outside the gene matches.